These T cell receptor beta chains were read from a single sample in a study of cytomegalovirus exposure and HLA in healthy donors. Using immunoSEQ multiplex PCR, the repertoire was profiled, and TCRdb retains in-frame clones only, with some absent. Of 80,000 to 100,000 clones listed, 55% to 80% are singletons. Sequenced: PBMCs. Receptors were obtained from a female donor in good health and CMV-seronegative. Both conserved end residues are part of each CDR3. D genes are given only for firm matches. The size field is filled for only some rows; it gives once, few, many or a size class.

TRBJ1-1,.,.,TRBV5-1,CASSLLGGATEAFF,TGCGCCAGCAGCTTGTTAGGGGGTGCCACTGAAGCTTTCTTT
TRBJ1-5,few,TRBD1,TRBV15,CATSSRGDRYSNQPQHF,TGTGCCACCAGCAGCAGAGGGGACAGATATAGCAATCAGCCCCAGCATTTT
TRBJ1-4,.,TRBD1,TRBV2,CASSPTGGGEKLFF,TGTGCCAGCAGCCCGACAGGGGGGGGTGAAAAACTGTTTTTT
TRBJ2-1,few,.,TRBV27,CASSLYNEQFF,TGTGCCAGCAGCCTTTACAATGAGCAGTTCTTC
TRBJ1-1,.,.,TRBV6-5,CASRDDSVNTEAFF,TGTGCCAGCAGGGACGACAGTGTGAACACTGAAGCTTTCTTT
TRBJ1-2,.,TRBD1,TRBV6-5,CASSYSTGAYYGYTF,TGTGCCAGCAGTTACTCGACAGGGGCATACTATGGCTACACCTTC
TRBJ2-3,few,.,TRBV7-3,CASSLAGSTDTQYF,TGTGCCAGCAGCTTAGCGGGAAGCACAGATACGCAGTATTTT
TRBJ2-7,.,TRBD1,TRBV5-4,CASSSGSGQDIYEQYF,TGTGCCAGCAGCTCGGGCTCAGGACAGGACATCTACGAGCAGTACTTC
TRBJ2-1,.,.,TRBV2,CASSDIGATNEQFF,TGTGCCAGCAGTGACATTGGGGCGACCAATGAGCAGTTCTTC
TRBJ2-2,.,.,TRBV27,CASSPRLTGELFF,TGTGCCAGCAGTCCCCGACTTACCGGGGAGCTGTTTTTT
TRBJ2-1,.,TRBD2,TRBV9,CASSVRGLAVNEQFF,TGTGCCAGCAGCGTAAGAGGACTAGCGGTGAATGAGCAGTTCTTC
TRBJ2-7,few,TRBD1,TRBV6-5,CASSYSGGGYEQYF,TGTGCCAGCAGTTACTCAGGGGGCGGCTACGAGCAGTACTTC
TRBJ1-1,.,.,TRBV6-5,CASSYLSAQGEAFF,TGTGCCAGCAGTTATCTCTCGGCGCAGGGTGAAGCTTTCTTT
TRBJ2-2,.,.,TRBV7-9,CASSPPGQRDTGELFF,TGTGCCAGCAGCCCTCCCGGACAGAGGGACACCGGGGAGCTGTTTTTT
TRBJ1-2,.,TRBD1,TRBV5-4,CASSLVGGSDGYTF,TGTGCCAGCAGCTTAGTAGGGGGCAGCGATGGCTACACCTTC
TRBJ2-2,.,TRBD1,TRBV7-9,CASSAYTGGPGELFF,TGTGCCAGCAGCGCATACACAGGGGGGCCCGGGGAGCTGTTTTTT
TRBJ2-1,.,.,TRBV20-1,CSARSDWEQFF,TGCAGTGCTAGAAGTGACTGGGAGCAGTTCTTC
TRBJ1-1,.,TRBD1,TRBV15,CATSSDRGGAFF,TGTGCCACCAGCTCAGACAGGGGCGGAGCTTTCTTT
TRBJ2-1,.,TRBD2,TRBV4-2,CASSPGTSGSPVNEQFF,TGTGCCAGCAGCCCAGGGACTAGCGGGAGCCCGGTCAATGAGCAGTTCTTC
TRBJ2-7,once,TRBD2,TRBV6-1,CASSEARPGLASYEQYF,TGTGCCAGCAGTGAAGCCCGACCGGGACTAGCTAGCTACGAGCAGTACTTC
TRBJ2-5,.,.,TRBV10-3,CAISESTSQETQYF,TGTGCCATCAGTGAGTCTACTAGCCAAGAGACCCAGTACTTC
TRBJ2-2,.,.,TRBV21-1,CASSKANETGLYTGELFF,TGTGCCAGCAGCAAAGCTAATGAGACAGGGCTTTACACCGGGGAGCTGTTTTTT
TRBJ1-1,.,.,TRBV4-1,CASSQVFTFTEAFF,TGCGCCAGCAGCCAAGTGTTCACTTTTACTGAAGCTTTCTTT
TRBJ2-6,.,.,TRBV19,CASKIQGPGANVLTF,TGTGCCAGTAAAATACAGGGTCCAGGGGCCAACGTCCTGACTTTC
TRBJ2-1,once,TRBD1,TRBV25-1,CATHRGLDNEQFF,TGTGCCACCCACAGGGGGCTAGACAATGAGCAGTTCTTC
TRBJ2-3,.,TRBD1,TRBV18,CASSLGTADTQYF,TGTGCCAGCTCACTCGGGACAGCAGATACGCAGTATTTT
TRBJ2-7,.,TRBD2,TRBV28,CASSPAGLRERSGEQYF,TGTGCCAGCAGCCCGGCGGGGCTGCGGGAGAGGTCGGGGGAGCAGTACTTC
TRBJ2-7,.,.,TRBV27,CASGGRVEQYF,TGTGCCAGCGGGGGCCGGGTCGAGCAGTACTTC
TRBJ2-5,.,.,TRBV19,CASSLEETQYF,TGTGCCAGTAGCCTAGAAGAGACCCAGTACTTC
TRBJ1-2,once,TRBD1,TRBV15,CATSRGTGVGYTF,TGTGCCACCAGCAGAGGGACAGGGGTTGGCTACACCTTC
TRBJ2-1,few,TRBD2,TRBV29-1,CSVGAGVGEQFF,TGCAGCGTTGGTGCGGGAGTGGGAGAGCAGTTCTTC
TRBJ1-5,.,.,TRBV4-1,CASSQDWGGNQPQHF,TGCGCCAGCAGCCAAGATTGGGGGGGCAATCAGCCCCAGCATTTT
TRBJ1-2,.,TRBD1,TRBV28,CASSSGQGNYGYTF,TGTGCCAGCAGTTCCGGACAGGGGAACTATGGCTACACCTTC
TRBJ1-1,.,TRBD1,TRBV14,CASSQDRGAYTEAFF,TGTGCCAGCAGCCAGGACAGGGGGGCGTACACTGAAGCTTTCTTT
TRBJ2-7,.,.,TRBV28,CASSSFWEAELYEQYF,TGTGCCAGCAGTTCTTTCTGGGAAGCGGAACTATACGAGCAGTACTTC
TRBJ2-2,.,TRBD1,TRBV28,CASIAGQGDYAGELFF,TGTGCCAGCATCGCGGGACAGGGTGATTATGCCGGGGAGCTGTTTTTT
TRBJ2-7,.,TRBD1,TRBV5-3,CARSSFSSGQKRYEQYF,TGTGCCAGAAGCTCCTTTTCGTCGGGACAGAAAAGATACGAGCAGTACTTC
TRBJ2-7,.,TRBD1,TRBV19,CASSIGAGGALNEQYF,TGTGCCAGTAGTATAGGGGCAGGGGGCGCCCTGAACGAGCAGTACTTC
TRBJ2-7,.,.,TRBV6-1,CASSERQTYEQYF,TGTGCCAGCAGTGAGCGACAGACTTACGAGCAGTACTTC
TRBJ2-7,few,.,TRBV2,CASREGTATSEQYF,TGTGCCAGCAGGGAGGGGACAGCCACCTCCGAGCAGTACTTC